The rows below give T cell receptor beta chains drawn from one sample of a study of blood T cell repertoires in COVID-19. Measured with immunoSEQ multiplex PCR; TCRdb has only the in-frame clones, and not every one. This sample yields roughly 360,000 clones, of which roughly 90% are seen a single time; over 0.9% belongs to the top ten. Sequencing was carried out using PBMCs or T cells enriched from blood (not recorded which). The receptors here all came from a woman aged 25 to 39 with acute COVID-19. Both conserved end residues are part of each CDR3. D genes are given only for firm matches. Expanded clones are given a class, and other clones once, few, many or no size at all.

j_gene | v_gene | abundance | d_gene | CDR3aa | CDR3nt
TRBJ1-6 | TRBV6-5 | NA | NA | CASSPLGSPLHF | TGTGCCAGCAGTCCCCTAGGTTCACCCCTCCACTTT
TRBJ2-3 | TRBV19 | NA | NA | CASSSRGTSTDTQYF | TGTGCCAGTAGCTCTCGGGGGACTAGCACAGATACGCAGTATTTT
TRBJ2-7 | TRBV20-1 | NA | TRBD1 | CSARGKYEQYF | TGCAGTGCCAGGGGGAAGTACGAGCAGTACTTC
TRBJ1-2 | TRBV19 | NA | NA | CASSPYLTNYGYTF | TGTGCCAGTAGTCCCTACCTGACAAATTATGGCTACACCTTC
TRBJ2-3 | TRBV5-4 | NA | NA | CASSLGGGTDTQYF | TGTGCCAGCAGCTTGGGCGGGGGCACAGATACGCAGTATTTT
TRBJ1-2 | TRBV7-2 | once | TRBD1 | CASSLWDRGQDGYTF | TGTGCCAGCAGCTTATGGGACAGGGGGCAGGATGGCTACACCTTC
TRBJ2-1 | TRBV7-3 | NA | TRBD2 | CASSLQPQLAGGMLFF | TGTGCCAGCAGCTTGCAGCCCCAACTAGCGGGGGGCATGTTGTTCTTC
TRBJ1-3 | TRBV2 | NA | NA | CASNLGRGSGNTIYF | TGTGCCAGCAATCTGGGGCGCGGTTCTGGAAACACCATATATTTT
TRBJ2-7 | TRBV10-1 | NA | NA | CASTNRRGEQYF | TGCGCCAGCACTAACCGTCGGGGCGAGCAGTACTTC
TRBJ1-6 | TRBV27 | NA | TRBD1 | CASRRTGGSSYNSPLHF | TGTGCCAGCAGACGGACAGGGGGCTCCTCTTATAATTCACCCCTCCACTTT
TRBJ2-7 | TRBV30 | NA | TRBD1 | CAGGQGPYEQYF | TGTGCCGGAGGACAGGGGCCCTACGAGCAGTACTTC
TRBJ1-5 | TRBV23-1 | once | NA | CASSQSSGVADQPQHF | TGCGCCAGCAGTCAATCATCCGGGGTAGCAGATCAGCCCCAGCATTTT
TRBJ2-2 | TRBV9 | once | NA | CASSTQKQGPGYTGELFF | TGTGCCAGCAGCACCCAAAAACAGGGTCCTGGGTACACCGGGGAGCTGTTTTTT
TRBJ1-4 | TRBV7-9 | NA | NA | CASSASEGPGLGKLFF | TGTGCCAGCAGCGCCTCAGAGGGGCCGGGACTCGGAAAACTGTTTTTT